This T cell receptor (beta chain) was observed in a study of T cells in Graves' hyperthyroidism and ophthalmopathy. Study context: Initial diagnosis, before any treatment, was when peripheral blood was collected. Study-level findings and limits: Clonotypes that were expanded in thyroid above 0.001 mostly appeared in blood too. Ophthalmopathy cases were set apart from stable hyperthyroidism by a 13 V-J model.

This CDR3 has 17 residues. Per germline, CDR1 KGHSH and CDR2 LQKENI. Trimming shortened V by 2 bases and J by 2 bases, and 15 bases separated the two germline ends. As to this clonotype: Antigen: not known.

Patients were excluded for uncontrolled infection, other autoimmune disease, pregnancy or lactation. TCR beta CDR3 regions were amplified from RNA transcripts. First-round RT-PCR of the TCR CDR3 relied on the HTBI primer set. TCRdb redid the calling of the multiplex PCR reads with MiXCR, one entry per CDR3 protein. The sample contains roughly 420,000 distinct CDR3 sequences, roughly 14% of which appear only once. The specimen was blood. The V call is TRBV18, the J call TRBJ2-2, with D perhaps matching TRBD1 or TRBD2 (6 bases each). The clonotype was recovered from a woman under 30 with Graves' hyperthyroidism. CDR3 sequence: CASSPVGGHLNTGELFF. The CDR3 DNA is TGTGCCAGCTCACCAGTGGGGGGACACCTCAACACCGGGGAGCTGTTTTTT.